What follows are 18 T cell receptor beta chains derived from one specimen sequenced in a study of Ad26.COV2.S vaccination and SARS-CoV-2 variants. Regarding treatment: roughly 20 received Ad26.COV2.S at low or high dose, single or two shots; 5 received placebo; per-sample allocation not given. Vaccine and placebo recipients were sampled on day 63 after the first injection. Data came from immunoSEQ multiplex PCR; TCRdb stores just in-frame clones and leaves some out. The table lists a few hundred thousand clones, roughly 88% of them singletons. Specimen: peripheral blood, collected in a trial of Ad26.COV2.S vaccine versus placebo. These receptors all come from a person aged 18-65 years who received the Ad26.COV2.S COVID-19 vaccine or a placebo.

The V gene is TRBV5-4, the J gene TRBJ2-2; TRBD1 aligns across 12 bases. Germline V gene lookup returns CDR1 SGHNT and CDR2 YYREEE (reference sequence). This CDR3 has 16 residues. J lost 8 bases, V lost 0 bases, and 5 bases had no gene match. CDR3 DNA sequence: TGTGCCAGCAGCTTGGCGGGACAGGGGGCGTGGGGGGAGCTGTTTTTT. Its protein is CASSLAGQGAWGELFF.

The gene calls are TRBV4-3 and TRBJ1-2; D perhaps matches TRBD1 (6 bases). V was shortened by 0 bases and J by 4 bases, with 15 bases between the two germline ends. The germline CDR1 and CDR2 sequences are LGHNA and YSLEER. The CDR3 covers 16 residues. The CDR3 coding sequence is TGCGCCAGCAGCCAAGAGAGGGGCAGGGGAGGCTATGGCTACACCTTC. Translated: CASSQERGRGGYGYTF.

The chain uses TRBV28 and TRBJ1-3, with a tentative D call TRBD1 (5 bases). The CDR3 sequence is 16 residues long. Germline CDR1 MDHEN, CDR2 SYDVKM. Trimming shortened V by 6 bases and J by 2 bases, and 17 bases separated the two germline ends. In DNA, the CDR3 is TGTGCCAGCAGCCCTCGGGACTTCCCCCCTGGAAACACCATATATTTT. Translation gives CASSPRDFPPGNTIYF.

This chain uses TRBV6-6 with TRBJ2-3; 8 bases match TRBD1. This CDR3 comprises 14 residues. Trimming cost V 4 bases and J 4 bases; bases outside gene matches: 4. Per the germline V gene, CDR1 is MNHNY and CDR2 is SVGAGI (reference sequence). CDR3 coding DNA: TGTGCCAGCAGTTTCCTACAGGGGGCAGATACGCAGTATTTT. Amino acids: CASSFLQGADTQYF.

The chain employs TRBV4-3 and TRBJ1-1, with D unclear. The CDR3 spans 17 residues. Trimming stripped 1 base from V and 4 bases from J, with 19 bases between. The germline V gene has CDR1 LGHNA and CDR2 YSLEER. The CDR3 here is CASSQGLGEDWSTEAFF. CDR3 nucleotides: TGCGCCAGCAGCCAAGGGCTCGGAGAGGATTGGAGCACTGAAGCTTTCTTT.

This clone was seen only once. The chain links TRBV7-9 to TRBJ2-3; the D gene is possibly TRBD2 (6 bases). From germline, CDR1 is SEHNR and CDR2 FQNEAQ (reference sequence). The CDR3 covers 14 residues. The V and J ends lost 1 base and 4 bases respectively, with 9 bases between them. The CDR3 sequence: CASSLGPSADTQYF. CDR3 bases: TGTGCCAGCAGCTTAGGTCCTAGCGCAGATACGCAGTATTTT. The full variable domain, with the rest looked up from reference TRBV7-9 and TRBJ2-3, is DTGVSQNPRHKITKRGQNVTFRCDPISEHNRLYWYRQTLGQGPEFLTYFQNEAQLEKSRLLSDRFSAERPKGSFSTLEIQRTEQGDSAMYLCASSLGPSADTQYFGPGTRLTVL.

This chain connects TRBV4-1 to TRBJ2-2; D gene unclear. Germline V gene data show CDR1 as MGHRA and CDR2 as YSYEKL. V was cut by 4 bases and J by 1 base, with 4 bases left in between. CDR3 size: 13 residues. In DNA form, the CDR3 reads TGCGCCAGCAGCCGAGTGAACACCGGGGAGCTGTTTTTT. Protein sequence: CASSRVNTGELFF.

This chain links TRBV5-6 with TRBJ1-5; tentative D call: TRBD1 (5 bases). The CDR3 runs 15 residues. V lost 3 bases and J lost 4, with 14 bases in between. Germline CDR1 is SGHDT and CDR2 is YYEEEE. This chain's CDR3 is CASSSGFRGNQPQHF. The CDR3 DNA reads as TGTGCCAGCAGCTCGGGATTCCGGGGGAATCAGCCCCAGCATTTT.

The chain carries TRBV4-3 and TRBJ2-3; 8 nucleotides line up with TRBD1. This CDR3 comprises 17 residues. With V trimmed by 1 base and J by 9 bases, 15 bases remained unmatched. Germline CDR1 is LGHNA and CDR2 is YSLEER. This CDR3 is CASSQVPTPGQDRTQYF. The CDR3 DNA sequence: TGCGCCAGCAGCCAAGTCCCGACTCCGGGACAGGACCGGACGCAGTATTTT.

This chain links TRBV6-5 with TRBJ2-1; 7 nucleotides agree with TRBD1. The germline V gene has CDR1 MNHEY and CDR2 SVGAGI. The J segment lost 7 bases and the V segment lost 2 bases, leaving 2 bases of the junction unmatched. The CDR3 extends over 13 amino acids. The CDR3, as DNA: TGTGCCAGCAGTTACGACAGGGAAAATGAGCAGTTCTTC. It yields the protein CASSYDRENEQFF.

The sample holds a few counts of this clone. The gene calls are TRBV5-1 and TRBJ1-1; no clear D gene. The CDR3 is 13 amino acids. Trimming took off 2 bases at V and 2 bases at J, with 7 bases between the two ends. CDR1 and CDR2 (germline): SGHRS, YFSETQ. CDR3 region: CASSFSDNTEAFF. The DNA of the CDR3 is TGCGCCAGCAGCTTTTCAGACAACACTGAAGCTTTCTTT.

Here the CDR3 DNA reads TGTGCCAGCAGTTACCTCCCGGGTTCTGGCACTGAAGCTTTCTTT. This encodes CASSYLPGSGTEAFF. The chain employs TRBV6-5 and TRBJ1-1; D not certain. The V end was cut by 2 bases, the J end by 4 bases, with 14 bases between. The V gene's germline CDR1 is MNHEY and CDR2 SVGAGI. There are 15 residues in the CDR3.

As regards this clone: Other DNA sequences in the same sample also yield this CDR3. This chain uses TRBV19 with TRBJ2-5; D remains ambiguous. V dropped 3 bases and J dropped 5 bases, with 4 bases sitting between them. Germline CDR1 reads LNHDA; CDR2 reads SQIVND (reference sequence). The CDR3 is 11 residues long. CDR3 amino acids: CASSMGETQYF. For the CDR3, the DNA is TGTGCCAGTAGTATGGGGGAGACCCAGTACTTC.

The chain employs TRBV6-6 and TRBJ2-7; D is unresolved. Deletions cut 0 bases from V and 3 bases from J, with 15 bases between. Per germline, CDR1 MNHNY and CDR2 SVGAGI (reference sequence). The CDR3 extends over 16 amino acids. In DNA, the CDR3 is TGTGCCAGCAGTTACTCGATCAGTCGACTGCACTACGAGCAGTACTTC. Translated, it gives CASSYSISRLHYEQYF.

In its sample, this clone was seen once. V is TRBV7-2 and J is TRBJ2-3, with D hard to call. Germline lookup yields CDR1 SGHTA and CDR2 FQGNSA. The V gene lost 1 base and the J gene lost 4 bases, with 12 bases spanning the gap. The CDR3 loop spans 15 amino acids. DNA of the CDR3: TGTGCCAGCAGCTTAGGGGCAGGTGGGTCAGATACGCAGTATTTT. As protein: CASSLGAGGSDTQYF.

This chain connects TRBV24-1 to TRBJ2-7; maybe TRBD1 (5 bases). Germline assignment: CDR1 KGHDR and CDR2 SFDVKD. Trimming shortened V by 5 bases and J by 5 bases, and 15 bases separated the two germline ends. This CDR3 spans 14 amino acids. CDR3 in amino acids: CATSVGQGLNEQYF. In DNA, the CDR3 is TGTGCCACCAGTGTAGGGCAGGGATTAAACGAGCAGTACTTC.

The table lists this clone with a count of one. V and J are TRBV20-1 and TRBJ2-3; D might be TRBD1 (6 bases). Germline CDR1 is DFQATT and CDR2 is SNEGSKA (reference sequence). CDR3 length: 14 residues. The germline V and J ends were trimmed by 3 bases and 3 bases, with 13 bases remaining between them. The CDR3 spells CSASDRKWTDTQYF. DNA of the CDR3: TGCAGTGCTAGTGACAGGAAATGGACAGATACGCAGTATTTT.

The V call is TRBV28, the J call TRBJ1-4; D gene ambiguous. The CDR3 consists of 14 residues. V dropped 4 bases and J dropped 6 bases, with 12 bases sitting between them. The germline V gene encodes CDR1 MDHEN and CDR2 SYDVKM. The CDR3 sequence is CASSSDRYDEKLFF. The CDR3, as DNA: TGTGCCAGCAGTTCCGACCGGTACGATGAAAAACTGTTTTTT.